This entry describes one TCR beta chain. Its antigen is unknown. Base qualities are not recorded, but no much larger clone differs from it by a single base. The donors belonged to the validation cohort of about 120 subjects, which was separate from the 666-subject first cohort. This entry belongs to a study of cytomegalovirus exposure and HLA in healthy donors listed by TCRdb under 2017. Background for the entire study: A later analysis indicated that the 120 validation repertoires were generated on the platform also employed for the 700 or so repertoires of the first cohort. The aim of the study was to test whether cataloging public T cell receptors could identify signatures of past pathogen exposure. Along with the approximately 650-subject first cohort, a separate validation cohort of more than 90 different subjects was used. To predict cytomegalovirus infection status, the study combined high-throughput TCR immunosequencing, statistical association of individual TCRs with disease status, and machine learning. Here is what the overall study found, with its caveats: The study gave a list of more than 150 TCR beta chains associated with cytomegalovirus. Cytomegalovirus status was reported to be diagnosed by the classifier with high specificity and sensitivity in both the original and validation cohorts. According to the authors, the approach could potentially be generalized to other disease states and immunological phenotypes. A few of the identified cytomegalovirus-associated TCR beta chains were confirmed in vitro to be specific for cytomegalovirus antigens. Most TCR sequences were observed very rarely across donors, whereas some public TCRs were present in many individuals. The validation cohort had no HLA typing available for a later analysis, so co-occurrence within that cohort was assessed over all 120 or so repertoires. A later analysis found that TCRs clustered in the first cohort also tended to co-occur in the 120 validation repertoires, with 90% to 95% of cluster scores above 0.

The library relied on the immunoSEQ multiplex PCR assay. On the study's bioinformatics: A statistical classification framework was built to diagnose cytomegalovirus status from the catalog of TCR beta chain sequences. Sourced from immuneACCESS, this table was stored by TCRdb with only in-frame sequences that have V and J called. A share of the clones is absent; for the studies checked, an unresolved V gene accounts for under half, and the remainder has no known explanation. V and J calls and clone size come straight from that table; D and trimming were deduced from the DNA. The sample profile shows some 240,000 clones; 70% to 90% of them were found once. The ten largest clones take up 1% to 1.5% of the sample. CDR1 LNHNV and CDR2 YYDKDF are derived from the germline V gene (reference sequence). The CDR3 sequence holds 15 residues, the cysteine and phenylalanine included. The retained sequence is limited to the CDR3, 45 bases, with the frame set at the first base. V loses 0 bases, J loses 8 bases, and the germline ends lie 13 bases apart.

This receptor was taken from a woman under 40 in good health and CMV-seropositive. The sample taken for sequencing was PBMCs. Rearrangement joined TRBV15 to TRBJ1-4; no D segment can be confidently identified. The CDR3 reads CATSRDRAGFEKLFF. The DNA sequence is as follows: TGTGCCACCAGCAGAGATCGAGCGGGGTTCGAAAAACTGTTTTTT.